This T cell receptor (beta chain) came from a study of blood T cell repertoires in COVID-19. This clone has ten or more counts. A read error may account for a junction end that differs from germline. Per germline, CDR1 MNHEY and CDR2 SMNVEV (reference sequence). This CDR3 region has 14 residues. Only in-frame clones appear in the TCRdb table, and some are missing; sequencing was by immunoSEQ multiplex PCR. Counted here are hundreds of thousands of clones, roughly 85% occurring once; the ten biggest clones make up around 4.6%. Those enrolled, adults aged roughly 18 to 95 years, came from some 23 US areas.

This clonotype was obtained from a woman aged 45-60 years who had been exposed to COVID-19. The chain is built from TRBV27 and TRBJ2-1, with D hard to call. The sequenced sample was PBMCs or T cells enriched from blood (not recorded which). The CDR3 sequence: CASSLWASHNEQFF. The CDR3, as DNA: TGTGCCAGCAGTTTATGGGCCTCCCACAATGAGCAGTTCTTC.